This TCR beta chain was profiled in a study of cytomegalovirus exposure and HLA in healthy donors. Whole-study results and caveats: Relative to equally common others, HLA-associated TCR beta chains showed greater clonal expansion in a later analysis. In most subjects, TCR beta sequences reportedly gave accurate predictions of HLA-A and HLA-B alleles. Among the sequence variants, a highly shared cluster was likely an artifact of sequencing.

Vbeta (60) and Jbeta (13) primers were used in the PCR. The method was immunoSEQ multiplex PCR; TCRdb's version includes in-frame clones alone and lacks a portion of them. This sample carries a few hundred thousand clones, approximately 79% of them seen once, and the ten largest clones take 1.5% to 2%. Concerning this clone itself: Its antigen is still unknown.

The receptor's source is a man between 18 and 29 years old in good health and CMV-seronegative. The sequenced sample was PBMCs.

The CDR3 region has the DNA TGTGCCAGCAGTTCCACCATCGGGACAGGAGCCTACGAGCAGTACTTC. Its translation is CASSSTIGTGAYEQYF. V gene TRBV28 combines with J gene TRBJ2-7; 8 bases agree with TRBD1. V lost 4 bases and J lost 2; bases outside the gene matches: 10. Germline assignment: CDR1 MDHEN and CDR2 SYDVKM. The CDR3 is 16 residues long. Supplemented by reference TRBV28 and TRBJ2-7, the full variable domain reads DVKVTQSSRYLVKRTGEKVFLECVQDMDHENMFWYRQDPGLGLRLIYFSYDVKMKEKGDIPEGYSVSREKKERFSLILESASTNQTSMYLCASSSTIGTGAYEQYFGPGTRLTVT.